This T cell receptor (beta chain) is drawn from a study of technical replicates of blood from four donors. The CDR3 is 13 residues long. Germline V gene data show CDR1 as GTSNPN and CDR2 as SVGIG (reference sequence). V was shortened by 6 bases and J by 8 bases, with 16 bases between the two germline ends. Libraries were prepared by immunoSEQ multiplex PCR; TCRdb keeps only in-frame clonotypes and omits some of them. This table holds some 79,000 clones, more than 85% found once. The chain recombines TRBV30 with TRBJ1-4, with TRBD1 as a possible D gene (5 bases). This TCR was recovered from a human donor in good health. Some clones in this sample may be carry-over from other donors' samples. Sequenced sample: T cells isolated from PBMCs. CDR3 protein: CACWGDYGEKLFF. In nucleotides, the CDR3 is TGTGCCTGTTGGGGGGACTATGGAGAAAAACTGTTTTTT.